The present T cell receptor (beta chain) was sequenced within a study of shared clonotypes between healthy human individuals. Overall study results and limits: A few donors had 5% to 6% of their naive CD4 clonotypes in common.

The length of the CDR3 is 14 residues. V gave up 4 bases and J gave up 4 bases, with 16 bases separating them. Germline values: CDR1 SQVTM, CDR2 ANQGSEA. Note on this clone: What it recognizes is unknown.

The study drew all its donors from Caucasian adults living in Nashville, Tennessee. Across several immunoSEQ plates, the genomic DNA of each subset was split evenly. The protocol was immunoSEQ multiplex PCR, while the TCRdb copy is restricted to in-frame clones and leaves out a portion. The sample carries about 1.1 million clones, around three quarters recorded once. The sequence came from a man younger than 35 in good health. Some clones in this sample may be carry-over from other donors' samples. The material sequenced was memory CD4+ T cells from PBMCs. Subset denoted: CD45RA-negative fraction. The rearrangement uses TRBV29-1 and TRBJ2-5; D is ambiguous. The CDR3 nucleotides are TGCAGCGTTGGGCGCCGAGGCAGGACAGAGACCCAGTACTTC. Residues: CSVGRRGRTETQYF. Together with reference TRBV29-1 and TRBJ2-5, the CDR3 gives the full variable domain: SAVISQKPSRDICQRGTSLTIQCQVDSQVTMMFWYRQQPGQSLTLIATANQGSEATYESGFVIDKFPISRPNLTFSTLTVSNMSPEDSSIYLCSVGRRGRTETQYFGPGTRLLVL.